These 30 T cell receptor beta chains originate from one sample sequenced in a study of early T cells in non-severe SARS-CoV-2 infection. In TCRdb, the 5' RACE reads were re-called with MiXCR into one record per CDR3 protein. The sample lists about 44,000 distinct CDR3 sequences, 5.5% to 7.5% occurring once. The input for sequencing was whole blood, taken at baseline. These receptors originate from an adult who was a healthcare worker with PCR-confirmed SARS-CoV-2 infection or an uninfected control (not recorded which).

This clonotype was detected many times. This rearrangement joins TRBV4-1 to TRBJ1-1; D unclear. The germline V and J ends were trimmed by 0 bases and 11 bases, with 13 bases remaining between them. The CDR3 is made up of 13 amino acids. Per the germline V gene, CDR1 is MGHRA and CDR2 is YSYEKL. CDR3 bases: TGCGCCAGCAGCCAAGAACAGACCGCGGCGGCTTTCTTT. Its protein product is CASSQEQTAAAFF.

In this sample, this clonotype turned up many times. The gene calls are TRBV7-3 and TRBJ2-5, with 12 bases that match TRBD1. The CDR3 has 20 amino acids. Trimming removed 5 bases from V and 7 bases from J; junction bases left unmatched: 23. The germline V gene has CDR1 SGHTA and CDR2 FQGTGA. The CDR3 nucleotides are TGTGCCAGCAGCATATCCGGGACAGGGGGCTGTGGAGAGGTGGTGGGGACCCAGTACTTC. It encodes CASSISGTGGCGEVVGTQYF.

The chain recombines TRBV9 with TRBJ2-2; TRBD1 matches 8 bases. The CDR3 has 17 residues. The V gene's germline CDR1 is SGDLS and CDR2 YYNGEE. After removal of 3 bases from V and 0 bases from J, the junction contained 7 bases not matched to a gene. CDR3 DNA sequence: TGTGCCAGCAGCGCTACACAGGGGGGCGCGAACACCGGGGAGCTGTTTTTT. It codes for CASSATQGGANTGELFF.

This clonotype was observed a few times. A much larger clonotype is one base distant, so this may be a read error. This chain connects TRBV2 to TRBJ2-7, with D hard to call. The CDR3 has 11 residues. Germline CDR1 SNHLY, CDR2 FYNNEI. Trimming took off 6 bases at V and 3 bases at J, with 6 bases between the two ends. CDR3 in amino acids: CASSALYEQYF. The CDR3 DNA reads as TGTGCCAGCAGCGCCCTCTACGAGCAGTACTTC.

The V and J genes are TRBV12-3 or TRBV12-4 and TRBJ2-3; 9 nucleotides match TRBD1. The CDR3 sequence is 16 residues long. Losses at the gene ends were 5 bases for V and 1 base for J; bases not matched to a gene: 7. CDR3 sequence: CASSAQRTGGTDTQYF. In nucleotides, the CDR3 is TGTGCCAGCAGTGCCCAGAGGACAGGGGGCACAGATACGCAGTATTTT.

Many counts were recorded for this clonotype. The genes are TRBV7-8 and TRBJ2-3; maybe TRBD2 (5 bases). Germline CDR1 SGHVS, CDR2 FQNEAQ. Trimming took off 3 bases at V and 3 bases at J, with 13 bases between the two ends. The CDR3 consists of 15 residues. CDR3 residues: CASSFGRRGTDTQYF. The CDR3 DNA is TGTGCCAGCAGCTTTGGACGTCGCGGGACAGATACGCAGTATTTT.

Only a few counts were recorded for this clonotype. The chain's CDR3 is CASSLDLAGELFF. Here the CDR3 DNA reads TGTGCCAGCAGCTTAGACTTGGCCGGGGAGCTGTTTTTT. The V and J genes are TRBV7-9 and TRBJ2-2; no clear D gene. The CDR3 runs 13 residues. Germline loops: CDR1 SEHNR, CDR2 FQNEAQ (reference sequence). V was clipped by 1 base and J by 6 bases, with 6 bases between them.

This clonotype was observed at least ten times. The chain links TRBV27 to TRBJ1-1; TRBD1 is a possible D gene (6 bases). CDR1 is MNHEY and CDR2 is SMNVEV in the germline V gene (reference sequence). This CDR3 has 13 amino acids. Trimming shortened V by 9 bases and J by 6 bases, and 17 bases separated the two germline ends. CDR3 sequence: CASAGGGGSEAFF. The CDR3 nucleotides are TGTGCCAGTGCCGGAGGGGGAGGATCTGAAGCTTTCTTT.

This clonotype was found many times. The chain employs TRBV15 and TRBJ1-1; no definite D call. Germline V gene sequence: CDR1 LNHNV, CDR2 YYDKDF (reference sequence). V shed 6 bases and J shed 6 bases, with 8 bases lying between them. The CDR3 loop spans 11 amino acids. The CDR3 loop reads CATRASAEAFF. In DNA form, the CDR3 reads TGTGCCACCAGGGCGTCCGCTGAAGCTTTCTTT. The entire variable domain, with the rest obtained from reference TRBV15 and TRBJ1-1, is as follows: DAMVIQNPRYQVTQFGKPVTLSCSQTLNHNVMYWYQQKSSQAPKLLFHYYDKDFNNEADTPDNFQSRRPNTSFCFLDIRSPGLGDTAMYLCATRASAEAFFGQGTRLTVV.

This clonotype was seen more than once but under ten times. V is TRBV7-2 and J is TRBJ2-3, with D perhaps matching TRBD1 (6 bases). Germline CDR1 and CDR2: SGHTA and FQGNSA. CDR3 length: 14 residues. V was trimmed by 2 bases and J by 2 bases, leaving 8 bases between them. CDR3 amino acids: CASSLRTATDTQYF. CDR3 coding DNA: TGTGCCAGCAGCTTAAGGACAGCCACAGATACGCAGTATTTT.

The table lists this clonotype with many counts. The CDR3 spells CASSNPGLASSYNEQFF. The DNA of the CDR3 is TGTGCCAGTAGTAACCCTGGACTAGCCTCCTCCTACAATGAGCAGTTCTTC. The J gene is TRBJ2-1, the V gene TRBV19; 8 nucleotides agree with TRBD2. Germline lookup yields CDR1 LNHDA and CDR2 SQIVND (reference sequence). V was clipped by 4 bases and J by 0 bases; unmatched bases: 8. The CDR3 is 17 residues long.

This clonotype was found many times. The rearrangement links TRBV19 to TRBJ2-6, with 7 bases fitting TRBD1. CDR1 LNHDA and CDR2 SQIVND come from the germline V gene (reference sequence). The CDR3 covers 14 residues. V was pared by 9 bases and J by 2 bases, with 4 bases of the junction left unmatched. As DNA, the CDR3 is TGTGCCAGCGGAACAGGGGCTGGGGCCAACGTCCTGACTTTC. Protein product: CASGTGAGANVLTF.

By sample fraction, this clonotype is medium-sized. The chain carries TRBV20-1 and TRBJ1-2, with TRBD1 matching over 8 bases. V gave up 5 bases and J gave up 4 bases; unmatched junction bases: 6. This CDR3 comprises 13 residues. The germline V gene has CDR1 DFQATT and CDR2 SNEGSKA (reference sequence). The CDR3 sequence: CSAYTGQGYGYTF. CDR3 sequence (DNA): TGCAGTGCTTACACTGGACAGGGCTATGGCTACACCTTC.

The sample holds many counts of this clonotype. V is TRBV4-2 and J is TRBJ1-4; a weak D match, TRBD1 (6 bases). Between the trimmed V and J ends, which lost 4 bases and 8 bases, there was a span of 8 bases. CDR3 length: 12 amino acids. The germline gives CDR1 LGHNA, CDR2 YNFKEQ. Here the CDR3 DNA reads TGTGCCAGCAGCCCGGACAGAGAAAAACTGTTTTTT. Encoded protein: CASSPDREKLFF.

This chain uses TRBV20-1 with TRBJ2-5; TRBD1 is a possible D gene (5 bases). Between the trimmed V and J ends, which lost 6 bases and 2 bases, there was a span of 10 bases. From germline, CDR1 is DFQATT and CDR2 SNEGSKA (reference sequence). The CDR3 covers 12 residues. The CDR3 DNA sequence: TGCAGTGCAGACAGAAAACAAGAGACCCAGTACTTC. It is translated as CSADRKQETQYF.

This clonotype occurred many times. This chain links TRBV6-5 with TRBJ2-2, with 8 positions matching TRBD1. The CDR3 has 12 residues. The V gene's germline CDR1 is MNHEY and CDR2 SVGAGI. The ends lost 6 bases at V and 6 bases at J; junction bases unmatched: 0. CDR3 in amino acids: CASRTGAGELFF. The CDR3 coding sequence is TGTGCCAGCAGGACAGGGGCCGGGGAGCTGTTTTTT.

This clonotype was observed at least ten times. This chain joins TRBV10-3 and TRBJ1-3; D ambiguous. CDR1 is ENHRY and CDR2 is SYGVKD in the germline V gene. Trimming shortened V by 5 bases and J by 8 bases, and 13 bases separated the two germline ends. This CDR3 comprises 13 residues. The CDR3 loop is CAISNGGTDTIYF. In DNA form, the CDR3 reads TGTGCCATCAGTAACGGAGGAACGGACACCATATATTTT.

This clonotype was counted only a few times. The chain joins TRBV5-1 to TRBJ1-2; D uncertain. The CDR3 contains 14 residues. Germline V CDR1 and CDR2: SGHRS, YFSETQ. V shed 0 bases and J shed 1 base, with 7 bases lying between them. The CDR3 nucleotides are TGCGCCAGCAGCTTGGACGGAAATAACTATGGCTACACCTTC. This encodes CASSLDGNNYGYTF. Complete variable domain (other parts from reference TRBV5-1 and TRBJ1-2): KAGVTQTPRYLIKTRGQQVTLSCSPISGHRSVSWYQQTPGQGLQFLFEYFSETQRNKGNFPGRFSGRQFSNSRSEMNVSTLELGDSALYLCASSLDGNNYGYTFGSGTRLTVV.

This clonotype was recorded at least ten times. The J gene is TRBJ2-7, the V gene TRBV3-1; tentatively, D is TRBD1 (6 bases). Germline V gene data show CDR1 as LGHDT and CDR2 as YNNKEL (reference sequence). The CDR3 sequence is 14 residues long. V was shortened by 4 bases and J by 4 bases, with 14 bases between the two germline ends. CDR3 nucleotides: TGTGCCAGCAGCCGGACAGAGCCTAAATACGAGCAGTACTTC. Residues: CASSRTEPKYEQYF.

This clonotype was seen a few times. The CDR3 bases are TGTGCCAGCAGCCCCCGGGGGGGGGCAGGGTTTAATAATGAGCAGTTCTTC. Protein: CASSPRGGAGFNNEQFF. The V gene is TRBV7-2, the J gene TRBJ2-1; TRBD2 agrees at 8 bases. CDR3 length equals 17 residues. V lost 5 bases and J lost 7; bases outside the gene matches: 16. Germline lookup yields CDR1 SGHTA and CDR2 FQGNSA.

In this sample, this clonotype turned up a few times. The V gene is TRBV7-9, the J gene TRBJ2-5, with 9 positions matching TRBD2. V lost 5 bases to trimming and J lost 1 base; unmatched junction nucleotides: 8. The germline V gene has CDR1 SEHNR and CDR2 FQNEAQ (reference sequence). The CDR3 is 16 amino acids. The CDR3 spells CASSVRSGSGQETQYF. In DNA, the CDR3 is TGTGCCAGCAGCGTCCGTAGCGGGAGTGGCCAAGAGACCCAGTACTTC.

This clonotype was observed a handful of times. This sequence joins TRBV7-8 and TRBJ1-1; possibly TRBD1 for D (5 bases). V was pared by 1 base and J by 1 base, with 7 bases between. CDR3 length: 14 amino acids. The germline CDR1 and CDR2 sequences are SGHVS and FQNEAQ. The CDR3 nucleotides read TGTGCCAGCAGCTTAGAGAGGGGGAACACTGAAGCTTTCTTT. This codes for CASSLERGNTEAFF.

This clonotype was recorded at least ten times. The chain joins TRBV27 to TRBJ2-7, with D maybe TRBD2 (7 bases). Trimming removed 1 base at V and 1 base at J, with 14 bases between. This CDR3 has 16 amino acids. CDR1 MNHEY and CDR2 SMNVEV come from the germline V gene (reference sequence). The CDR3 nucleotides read TGTGCCAGCAGTTTATTAGGGAGGGGGTTATCCTACGAGCAGTACTTC. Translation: CASSLLGRGLSYEQYF.

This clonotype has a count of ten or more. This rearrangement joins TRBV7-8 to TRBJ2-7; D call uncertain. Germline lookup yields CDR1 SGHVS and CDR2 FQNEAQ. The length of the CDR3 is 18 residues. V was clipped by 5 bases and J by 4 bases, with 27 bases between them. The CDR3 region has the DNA TGTGCCAGCAGCACGTCCCGAGTCGGCCTTTCGAGTCGGTACGAGCAGTACTTC. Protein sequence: CASSTSRVGLSSRYEQYF.

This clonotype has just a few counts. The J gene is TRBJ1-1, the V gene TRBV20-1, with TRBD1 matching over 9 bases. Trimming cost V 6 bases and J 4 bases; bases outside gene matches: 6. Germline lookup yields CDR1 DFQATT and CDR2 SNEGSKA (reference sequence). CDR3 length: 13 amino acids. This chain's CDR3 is CSAPTGGITEAFF. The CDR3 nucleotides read TGCAGTGCCCCGACAGGGGGAATCACTGAAGCTTTCTTT.

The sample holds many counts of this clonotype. CDR3 protein: CASSQAGQSGLNTIYF. The DNA of the CDR3 is TGTGCCAGCAGCCAAGCAGGACAATCGGGTTTAAACACCATATATTTT. The rearrangement uses TRBV3-1 and TRBJ1-3; a possible D gene is TRBD1 (5 bases). The CDR3 loop spans 16 amino acids. CDR1 and CDR2 (germline): LGHDT, YNNKEL (reference sequence). V shed 1 base and J shed 6 bases, with 16 bases lying between them.

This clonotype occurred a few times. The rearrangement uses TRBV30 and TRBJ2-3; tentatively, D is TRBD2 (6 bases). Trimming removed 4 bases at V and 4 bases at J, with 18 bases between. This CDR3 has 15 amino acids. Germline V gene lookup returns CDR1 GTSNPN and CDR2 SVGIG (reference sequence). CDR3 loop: CAWTGGDSFADTQYF. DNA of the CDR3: TGTGCCTGGACCGGAGGGGACTCGTTCGCAGATACGCAGTATTTT.

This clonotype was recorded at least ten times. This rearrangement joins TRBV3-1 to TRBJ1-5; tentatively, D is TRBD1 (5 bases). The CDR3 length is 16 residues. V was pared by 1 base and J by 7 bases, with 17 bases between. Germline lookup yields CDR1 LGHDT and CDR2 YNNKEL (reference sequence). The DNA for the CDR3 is TGTGCCAGCAGCCAAGGGCCCCAGACAGTTGGCCAGCCCCAGCATTTT. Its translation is CASSQGPQTVGQPQHF.

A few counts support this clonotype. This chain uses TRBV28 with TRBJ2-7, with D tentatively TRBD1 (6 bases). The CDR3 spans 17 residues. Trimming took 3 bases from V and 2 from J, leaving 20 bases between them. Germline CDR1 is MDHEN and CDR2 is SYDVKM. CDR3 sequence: CASSFSLGQPETYEQYF. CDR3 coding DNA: TGTGCCAGCAGTTTCTCCCTCGGACAGCCCGAGACCTACGAGCAGTACTTC.

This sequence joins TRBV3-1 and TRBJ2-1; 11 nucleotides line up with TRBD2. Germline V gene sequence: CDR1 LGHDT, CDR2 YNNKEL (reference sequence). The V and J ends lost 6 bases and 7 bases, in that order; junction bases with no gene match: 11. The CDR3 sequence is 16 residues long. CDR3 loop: CASSRTSGSWGNEQFF. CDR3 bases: TGTGCCAGCAGTCGTACTAGCGGGAGCTGGGGGAATGAGCAGTTCTTC.